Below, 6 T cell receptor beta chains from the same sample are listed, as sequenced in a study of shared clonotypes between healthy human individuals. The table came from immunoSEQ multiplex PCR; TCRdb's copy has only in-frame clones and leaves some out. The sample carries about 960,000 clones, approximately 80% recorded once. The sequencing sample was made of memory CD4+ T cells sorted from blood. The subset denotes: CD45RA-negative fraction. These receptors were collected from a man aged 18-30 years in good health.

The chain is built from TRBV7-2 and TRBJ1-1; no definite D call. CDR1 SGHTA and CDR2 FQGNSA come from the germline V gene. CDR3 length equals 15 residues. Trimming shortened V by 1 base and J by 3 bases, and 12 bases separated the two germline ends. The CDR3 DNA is TGTGCCAGCAGCTTAGAGGTCCACGTGGACACTGAAGCTTTCTTT. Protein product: CASSLEVHVDTEAFF.

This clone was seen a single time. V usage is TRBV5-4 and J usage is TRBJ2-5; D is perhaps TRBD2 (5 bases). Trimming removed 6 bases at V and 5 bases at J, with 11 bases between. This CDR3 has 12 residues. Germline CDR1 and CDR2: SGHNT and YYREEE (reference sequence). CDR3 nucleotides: TGTGCCAGCACCAGAGGCGGGGAGACCCAGTACTTC. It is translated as CASTRGGETQYF.

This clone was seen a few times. CDR3 in amino acids: CASSRQGSGANVLTF. The CDR3 nucleotides are TGCGCCAGCAGCCGACAGGGCTCTGGGGCCAACGTCCTGACTTTC. The chain links TRBV4-1 to TRBJ2-6; 7 nucleotides match TRBD1. After removal of 4 bases from V and 0 bases from J, the junction contained 0 bases not matched to a gene. Per germline, CDR1 MGHRA and CDR2 YSYEKL. CDR3 length: 15 residues.

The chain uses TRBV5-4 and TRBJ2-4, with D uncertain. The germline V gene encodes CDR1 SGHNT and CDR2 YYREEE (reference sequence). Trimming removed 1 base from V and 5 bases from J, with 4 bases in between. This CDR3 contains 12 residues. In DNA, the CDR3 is TGTGCCAGCAGCTTGTATGAAAACATTCAGTACTTC. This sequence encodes CASSLYENIQYF.

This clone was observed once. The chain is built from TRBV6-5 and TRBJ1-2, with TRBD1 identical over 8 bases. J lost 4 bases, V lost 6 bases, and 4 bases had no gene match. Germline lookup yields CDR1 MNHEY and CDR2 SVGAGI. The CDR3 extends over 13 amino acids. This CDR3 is CASSRDRLYGYTF. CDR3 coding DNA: TGTGCCAGCAGCCGGGACAGGCTCTATGGCTACACCTTC.

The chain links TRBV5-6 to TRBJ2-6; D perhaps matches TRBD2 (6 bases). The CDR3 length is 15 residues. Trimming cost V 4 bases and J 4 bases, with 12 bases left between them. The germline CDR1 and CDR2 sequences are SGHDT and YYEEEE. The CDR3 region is CASSPRTTGANVLTF. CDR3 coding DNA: TGTGCCAGCAGCCCCCGGACTACCGGGGCCAACGTCCTGACTTTC.